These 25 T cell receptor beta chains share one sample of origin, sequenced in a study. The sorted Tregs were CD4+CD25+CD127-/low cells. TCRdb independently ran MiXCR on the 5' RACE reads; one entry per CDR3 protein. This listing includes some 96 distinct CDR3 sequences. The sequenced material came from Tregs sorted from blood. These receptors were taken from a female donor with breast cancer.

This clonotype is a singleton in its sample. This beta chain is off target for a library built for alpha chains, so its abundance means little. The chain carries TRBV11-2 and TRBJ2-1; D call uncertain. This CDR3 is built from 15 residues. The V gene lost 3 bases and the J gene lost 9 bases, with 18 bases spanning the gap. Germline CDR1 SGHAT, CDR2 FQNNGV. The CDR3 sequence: CASSLEYRVAGEQFF. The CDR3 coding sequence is TGTGCCAGCAGCTTGGAGTACCGGGTAGCCGGTGAGCAGTTCTTC.

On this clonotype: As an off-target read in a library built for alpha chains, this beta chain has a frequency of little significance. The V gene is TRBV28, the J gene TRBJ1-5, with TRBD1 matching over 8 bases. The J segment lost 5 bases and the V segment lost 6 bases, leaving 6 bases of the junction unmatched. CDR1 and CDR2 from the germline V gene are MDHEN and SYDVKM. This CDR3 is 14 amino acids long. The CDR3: CASSGQGIDQPQHF. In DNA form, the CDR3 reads TGTGCCAGCAGCGGACAGGGAATCGATCAGCCCCAGCATTTT.

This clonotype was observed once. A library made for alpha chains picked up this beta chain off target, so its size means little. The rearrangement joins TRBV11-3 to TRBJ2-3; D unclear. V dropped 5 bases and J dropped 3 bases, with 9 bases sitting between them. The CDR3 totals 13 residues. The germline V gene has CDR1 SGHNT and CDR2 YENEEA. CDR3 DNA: TGTGCCAGCAGCCCCCTGGGAACAGATACGCAGTATTTT. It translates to CASSPLGTDTQYF.

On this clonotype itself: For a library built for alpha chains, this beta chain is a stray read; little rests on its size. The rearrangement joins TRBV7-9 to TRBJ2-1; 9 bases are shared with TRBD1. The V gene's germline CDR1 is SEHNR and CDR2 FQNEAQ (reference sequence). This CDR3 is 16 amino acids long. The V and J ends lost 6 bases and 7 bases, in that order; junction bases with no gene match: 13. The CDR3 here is CASRLPGQGSANEQFF. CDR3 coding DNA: TGTGCCAGCAGATTACCGGGACAGGGTTCTGCAAATGAGCAGTTCTTC.

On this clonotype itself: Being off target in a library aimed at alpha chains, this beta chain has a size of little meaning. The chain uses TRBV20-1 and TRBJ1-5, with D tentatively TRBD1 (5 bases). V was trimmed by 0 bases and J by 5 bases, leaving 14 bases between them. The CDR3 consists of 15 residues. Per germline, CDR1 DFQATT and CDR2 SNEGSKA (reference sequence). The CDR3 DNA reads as TGCAGTGCTAGAGAAAGGGGCAGGGTTGATCAGCCCCAGCATTTT. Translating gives CSARERGRVDQPQHF.

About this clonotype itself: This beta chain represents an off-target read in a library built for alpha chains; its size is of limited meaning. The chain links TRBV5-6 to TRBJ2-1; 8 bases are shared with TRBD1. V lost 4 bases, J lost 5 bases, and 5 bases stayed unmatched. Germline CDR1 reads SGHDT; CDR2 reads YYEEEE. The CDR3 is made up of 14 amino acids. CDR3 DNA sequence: TGTGCCAGCAGCCCCCGGACAGGGAACAATGAGCAGTTCTTC. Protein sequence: CASSPRTGNNEQFF.

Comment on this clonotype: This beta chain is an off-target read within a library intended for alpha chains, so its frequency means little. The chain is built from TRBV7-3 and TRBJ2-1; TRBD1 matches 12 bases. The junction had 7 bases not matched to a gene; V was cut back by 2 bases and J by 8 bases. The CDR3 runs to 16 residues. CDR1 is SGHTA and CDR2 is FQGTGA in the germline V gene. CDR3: CASSLSGTGGGDEQFF. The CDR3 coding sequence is TGTGCCAGCAGCTTATCCGGGACAGGGGGCGGAGATGAGCAGTTCTTC.

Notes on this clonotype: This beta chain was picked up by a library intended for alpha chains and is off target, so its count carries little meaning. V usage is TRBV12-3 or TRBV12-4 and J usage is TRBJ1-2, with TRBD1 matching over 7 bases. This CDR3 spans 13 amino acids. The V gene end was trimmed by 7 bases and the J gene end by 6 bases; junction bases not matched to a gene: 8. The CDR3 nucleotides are TGTGCCAGCACCTCGACAGGGTACAATGGCTACACCTTC. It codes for CASTSTGYNGYTF.

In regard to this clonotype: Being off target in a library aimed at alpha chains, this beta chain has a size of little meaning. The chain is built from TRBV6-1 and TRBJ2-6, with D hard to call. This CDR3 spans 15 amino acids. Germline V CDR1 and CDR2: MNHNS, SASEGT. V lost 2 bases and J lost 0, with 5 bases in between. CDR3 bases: TGTGCCAGCAGTGAAAGAGGCTCTGGGGCCAACGTCCTGACTTTC. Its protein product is CASSERGSGANVLTF.

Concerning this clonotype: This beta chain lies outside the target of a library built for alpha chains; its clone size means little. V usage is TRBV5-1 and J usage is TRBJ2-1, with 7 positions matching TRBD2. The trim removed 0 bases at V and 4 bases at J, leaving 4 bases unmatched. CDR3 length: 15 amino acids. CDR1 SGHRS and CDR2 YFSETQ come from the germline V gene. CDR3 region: CASSLGTGGYNEQFF. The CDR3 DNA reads TGCGCCAGCAGCTTGGGAACGGGAGGATACAATGAGCAGTTCTTC.

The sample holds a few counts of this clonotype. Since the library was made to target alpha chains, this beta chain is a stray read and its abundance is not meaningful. The CDR3 region is CARSLVRGSSGANVLTF. CDR3 DNA: TGTGCCAGAAGCTTGGTCAGGGGGAGCTCTGGGGCCAACGTCCTGACTTTC. This rearrangement joins TRBV5-3 to TRBJ2-6; 7 nucleotides align to TRBD1. TRBV5-3 is an ORF; its function is uncertain. V dropped 0 bases and J dropped 0; count of bases not matched to a gene: 3. This CDR3 region has 17 residues.

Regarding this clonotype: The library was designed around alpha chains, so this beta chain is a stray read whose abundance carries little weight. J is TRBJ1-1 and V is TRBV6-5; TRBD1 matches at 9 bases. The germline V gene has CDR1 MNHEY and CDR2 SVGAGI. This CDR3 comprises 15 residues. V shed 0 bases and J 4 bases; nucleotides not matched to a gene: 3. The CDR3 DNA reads TGTGCCAGCAGTTACTCTACAGGGGGCATCACTGAAGCTTTCTTT. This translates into CASSYSTGGITEAFF.

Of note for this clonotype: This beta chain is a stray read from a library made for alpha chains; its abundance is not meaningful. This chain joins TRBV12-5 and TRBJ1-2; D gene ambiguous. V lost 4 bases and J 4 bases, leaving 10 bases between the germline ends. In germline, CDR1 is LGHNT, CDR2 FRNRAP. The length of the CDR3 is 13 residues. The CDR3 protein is CASGSGQVYGYTF. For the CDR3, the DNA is TGTGCTAGTGGTTCAGGTCAAGTCTATGGCTACACCTTC. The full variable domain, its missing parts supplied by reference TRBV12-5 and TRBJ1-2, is DARVTQTPRHKVTEMGQEVTMRCQPILGHNTVFWYRQTMMQGLELLAYFRNRAPLDDSGMPKDRFSAEMPDATLATLKIQPSEPRDSAVYFCASGSGQVYGYTFGSGTRLTVV.

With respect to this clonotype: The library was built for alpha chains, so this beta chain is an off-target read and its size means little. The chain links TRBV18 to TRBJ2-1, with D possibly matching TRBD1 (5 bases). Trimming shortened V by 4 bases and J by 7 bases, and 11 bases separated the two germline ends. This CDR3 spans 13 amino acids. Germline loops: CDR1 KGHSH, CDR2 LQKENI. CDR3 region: CASSLQDGNEQFF. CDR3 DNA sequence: TGTGCCAGCTCACTACAGGACGGGAATGAGCAGTTCTTC. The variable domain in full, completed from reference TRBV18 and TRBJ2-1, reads NAGVMQNPRHLVRRRGQEARLRCSPMKGHSHVYWYRQLPEEGLKFMVYLQKENIIDESGMPKERFSAEFPKEGPSILRIQQVVRGDSAAYFCASSLQDGNEQFFGPGTRLTVL.

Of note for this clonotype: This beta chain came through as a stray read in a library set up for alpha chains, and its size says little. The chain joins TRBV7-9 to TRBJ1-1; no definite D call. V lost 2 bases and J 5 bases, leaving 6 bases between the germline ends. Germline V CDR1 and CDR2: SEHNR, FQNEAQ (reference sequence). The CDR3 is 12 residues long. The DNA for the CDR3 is TGTGCCAGCAGCTTAACCCGGACTGAAGCTTTCTTT. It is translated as CASSLTRTEAFF.

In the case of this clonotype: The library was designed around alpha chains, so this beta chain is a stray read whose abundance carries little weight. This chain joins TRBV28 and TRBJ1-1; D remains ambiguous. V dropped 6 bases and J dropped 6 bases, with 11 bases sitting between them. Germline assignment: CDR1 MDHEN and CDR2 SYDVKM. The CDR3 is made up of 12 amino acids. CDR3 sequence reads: CASRTRRAEAFF. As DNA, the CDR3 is TGTGCCAGCAGAACCCGGAGGGCTGAAGCTTTCTTT.

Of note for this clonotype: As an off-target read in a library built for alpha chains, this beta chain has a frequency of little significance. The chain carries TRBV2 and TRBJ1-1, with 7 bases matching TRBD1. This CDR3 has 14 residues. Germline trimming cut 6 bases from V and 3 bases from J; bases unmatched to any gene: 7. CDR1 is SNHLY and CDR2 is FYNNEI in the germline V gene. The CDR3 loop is CASRPTRGDTEAFF. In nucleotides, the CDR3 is TGTGCCAGCAGGCCGACCAGGGGGGACACTGAAGCTTTCTTT.

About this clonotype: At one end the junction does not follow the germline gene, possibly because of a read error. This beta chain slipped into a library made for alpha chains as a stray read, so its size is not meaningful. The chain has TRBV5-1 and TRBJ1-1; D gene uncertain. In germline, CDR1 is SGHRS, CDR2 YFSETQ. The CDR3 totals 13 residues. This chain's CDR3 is CASSLASGSRLTF. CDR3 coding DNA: TGCGCCAGCAGCTTGGCCAGTGGCTCTAGGTTGACCTTT.

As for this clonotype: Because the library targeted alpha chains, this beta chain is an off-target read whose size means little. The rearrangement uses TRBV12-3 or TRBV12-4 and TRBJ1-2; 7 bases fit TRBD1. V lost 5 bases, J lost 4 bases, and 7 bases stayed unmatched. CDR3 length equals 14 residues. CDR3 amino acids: CASSPRTGAYGYTF. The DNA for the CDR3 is TGTGCCAGCAGTCCCCGGACAGGAGCCTATGGCTACACCTTC.

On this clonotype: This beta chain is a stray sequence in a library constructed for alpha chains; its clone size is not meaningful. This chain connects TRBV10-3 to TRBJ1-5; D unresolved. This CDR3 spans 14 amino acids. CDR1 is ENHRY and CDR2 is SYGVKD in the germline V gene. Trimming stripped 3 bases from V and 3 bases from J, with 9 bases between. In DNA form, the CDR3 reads TGTGCCATCAGTGACGGACGGTTCAATCAGCCCCAGCATTTT. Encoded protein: CAISDGRFNQPQHF.

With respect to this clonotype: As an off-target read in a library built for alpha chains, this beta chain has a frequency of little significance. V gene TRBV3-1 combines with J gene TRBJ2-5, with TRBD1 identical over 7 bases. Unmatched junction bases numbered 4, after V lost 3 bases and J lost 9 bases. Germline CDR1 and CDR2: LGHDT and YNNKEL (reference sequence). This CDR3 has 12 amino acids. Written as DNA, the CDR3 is TGTGCCAGCAGCCAGGGCCAGGGGGCCCAGTACTTC. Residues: CASSQGQGAQYF.

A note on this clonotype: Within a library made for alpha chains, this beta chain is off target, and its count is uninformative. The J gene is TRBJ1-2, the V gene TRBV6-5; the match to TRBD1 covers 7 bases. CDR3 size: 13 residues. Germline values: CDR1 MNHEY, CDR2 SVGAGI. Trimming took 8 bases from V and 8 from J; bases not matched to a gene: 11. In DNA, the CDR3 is TGTGCCAGCGTACAAGGGGGCATGGGAGGCTACACCTTC. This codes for CASVQGGMGGYTF.

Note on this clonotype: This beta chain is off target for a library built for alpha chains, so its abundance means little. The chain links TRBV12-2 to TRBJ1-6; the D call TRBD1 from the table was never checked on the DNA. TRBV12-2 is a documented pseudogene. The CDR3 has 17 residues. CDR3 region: CASRSRTGISYNSPLHF. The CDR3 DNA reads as TGTGCAAGTCGCTCCAGGACAGGGATTTCCTATAATTCACCCCTCCACTTT.

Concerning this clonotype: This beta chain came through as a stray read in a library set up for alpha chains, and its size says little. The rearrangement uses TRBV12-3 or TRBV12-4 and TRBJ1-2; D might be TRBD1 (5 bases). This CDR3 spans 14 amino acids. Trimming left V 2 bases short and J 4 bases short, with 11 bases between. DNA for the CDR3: TGTGCCAGCAGTTTATCCAGGGAGGTCTATGGCTACACCTTC. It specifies CASSLSREVYGYTF.

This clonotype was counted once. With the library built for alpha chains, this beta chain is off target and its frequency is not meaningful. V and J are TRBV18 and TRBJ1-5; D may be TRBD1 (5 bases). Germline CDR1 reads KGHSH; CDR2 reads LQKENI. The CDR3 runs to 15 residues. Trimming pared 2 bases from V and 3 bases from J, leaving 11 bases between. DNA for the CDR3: TGTGCCAGCTCACCAGGTGGGGGAGCCAATCAGCCCCAGCATTTT. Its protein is CASSPGGGANQPQHF.